This TCR beta chain emerged from a study of blood T cell repertoires in COVID-19. Study background: Material from acute and convalescent COVID-19 was sourced from the United States, Italy and Spain.

Germline CDR1 and CDR2: SGDLS and YYNGEE. The V and J ends lost 4 bases and 7 bases, in that order; junction bases with no gene match: 7. This CDR3 comprises 14 residues. As handled by the study authors: Counts of nucleated cells, estimated from reference gene primer amplification, were obtained. Libraries were prepared by immunoSEQ multiplex PCR; TCRdb keeps only in-frame clonotypes and omits some of them. V and J calls and clone size are copied from that table; D and trimming were computed from the DNA. The sample includes fewer than 200,000 clones, 84% of them seen just once. Researchers sorted participants into cohorts using their self-reported clinical history. Cohort 3 recovery required two negative PCRs, clearance, or symptom resolution.

This sequence originates from a man aged 50-60 years who had recovered from COVID-19. The V and J genes are TRBV9 and TRBJ1-4; 7 bases line up with TRBD1. Sequenced input: PBMCs or T cells enriched from blood (not recorded which). The CDR3, as DNA: TGTGCCAGCAGCCCCGGGGACAGCGGTGAAAAACTGTTTTTT. Translated, it gives CASSPGDSGEKLFF.